Here is one TCR beta chain with its context. Antigen unknown. This entry comes from a study of STAT3 mutations in large granular lymphocyte leukemia. Study-level results: At least one immunodominant TCR beta clonotype appeared in every T-cell large granular lymphocyte leukemia patient.

Repertoires were generated with immunoSEQ multiplex PCR, while TCRdb's copy carries only in-frame clones and drops some. The table records around 2,500 clones, approximately 55% of them present only once. CDR1 and CDR2 from the germline V gene are MNHEY and SVGAGI. The V gene lost 11 bases and the J gene lost 2 bases, with 17 bases spanning the gap. This CDR3 is 14 amino acids long. The sequencing sample was made of peripheral blood mononuclear cells. The sequence was obtained from a man aged 60 to 75 with T-cell large granular lymphocyte leukemia. Some clones in this sample may be carry-over from other donors' samples. This chain connects TRBV6-5 to TRBJ2-3; D gene uncertain. Here the CDR3 DNA reads TGTGCCGTAAAACCGCCAAGGATCACAGATACGCAGTATTTT. Its protein is CAVKPPRITDTQYF.